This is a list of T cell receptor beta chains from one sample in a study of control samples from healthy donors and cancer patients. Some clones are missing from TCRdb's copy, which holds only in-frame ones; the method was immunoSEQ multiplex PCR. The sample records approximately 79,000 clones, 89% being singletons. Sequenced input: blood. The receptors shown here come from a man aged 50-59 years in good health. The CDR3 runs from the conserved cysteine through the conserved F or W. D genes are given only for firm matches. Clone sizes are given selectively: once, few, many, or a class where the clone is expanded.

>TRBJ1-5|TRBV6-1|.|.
TGTGCCAGCAGTGAAGGGACATCATCCCCCAATCAGCCCCAGCATTTT
CASSEGTSSPNQPQHF
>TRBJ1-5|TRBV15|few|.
TGTGCCACCAGCAGAGCACAGGGGCCCCAGCATTTT
CATSRAQGPQHF
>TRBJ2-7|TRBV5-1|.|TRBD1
TGCGCCAGCGAGAAGACAGGGAGCTCCTACGAGCAGTACTTC
CASEKTGSSYEQYF
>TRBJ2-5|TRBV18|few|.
TGTGCCAGCTCACCACCAGGGCGAACAGGCCAGTACTTC
CASSPPGRTGQYF
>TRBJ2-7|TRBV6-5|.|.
TGTGCCAGCAGTTACTATGGGTCCTACGAGCAGTACTTC
CASSYYGSYEQYF
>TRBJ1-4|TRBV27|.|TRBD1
TGTGCCAGCAGAACAGCAGGGGGCGCGCGGCGTAATGAAAAACTGTTTTTT
CASRTAGGARRNEKLFF
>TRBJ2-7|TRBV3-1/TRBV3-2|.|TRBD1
TGTGCCAGCAGCTACAGGGGGAGCTACGAGCAGTACTTC
CASSYRGSYEQYF
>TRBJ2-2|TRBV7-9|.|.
TGTGCCAGCAGCCTACAGGGGAACACCGGGGAGCTGTTTTTT
CASSLQGNTGELFF
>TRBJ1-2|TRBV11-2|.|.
TGTGCCAGCAGCTTAGATCTGGACACTGGCTACACCTTC
CASSLDLDTGYTF
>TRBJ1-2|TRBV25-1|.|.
TGTGCCACGAACAGTTTTAACTATGGCTACACCTTC
CATNSFNYGYTF
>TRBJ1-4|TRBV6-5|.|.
TGTGCCAGCGGTTACACAGGGTTCGCTGAAGAAAAACTGTTTTTT
CASGYTGFAEEKLFF
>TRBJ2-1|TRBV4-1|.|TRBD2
TGCGCCAGCAGCCACCCCGGGGGGGCGCGTGAGCAGTTCTTC
CASSHPGGAREQFF
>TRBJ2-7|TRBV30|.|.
TGTGCCTGGAAAGGGGATCACTTCTACGAGCAGTACTTC
CAWKGDHFYEQYF
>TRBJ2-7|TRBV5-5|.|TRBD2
TGTGCCAGCAGCTTAGCAGCGGGGGACGAGCAGTACTTC
CASSLAAGDEQYF
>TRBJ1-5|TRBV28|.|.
TGTGCCAGCAGCCTCACAGGGTGGCGCAATCAGCCCCAGCATTTT
CASSLTGWRNQPQHF
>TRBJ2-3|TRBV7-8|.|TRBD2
TGTGCCAGACGGGGGGGGCGCACAGATACGCAGTATTTT
CARRGGRTDTQYF
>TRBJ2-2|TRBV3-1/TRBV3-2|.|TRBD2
TGTGCCAGCAGCCAAGCGACGGGGGGGAGCGGGGGAACCGGGGAGCTGTTTTTT
CASSQATGGSGGTGELFF
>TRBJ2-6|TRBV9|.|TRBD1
TGTGCCAGCAGCGTAGGACAGGGGGCTAGTGGGGCCAACGTCCTGACTTTC
CASSVGQGASGANVLTF
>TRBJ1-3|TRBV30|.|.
TGTGCCTGGAGAGCTGGAGGGCACACCATATATTTT
CAWRAGGHTIYF
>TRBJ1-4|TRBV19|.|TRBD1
TGTGCCAGTAGAGCGGGACAGGGGATGAGGGAAAAACTGTTTTTT
CASRAGQGMREKLFF
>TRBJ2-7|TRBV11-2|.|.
TGTGCCAGCAGGACCCCCCGGGGCAGACCCTACGAGCAGTACTTC
CASRTPRGRPYEQYF
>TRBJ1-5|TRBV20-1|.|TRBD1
TGCAGTGCTAGTGCCCCCGGGACAGGGACTCTTTATAGCAATCAGCCCCAGCATTTT
CSASAPGTGTLYSNQPQHF
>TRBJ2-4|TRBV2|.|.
TGTGCCAGCAGTGTGCTGGGTTTAGGCAAAAACATTCAGTACTTC
CASSVLGLGKNIQYF
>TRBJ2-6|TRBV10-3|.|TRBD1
TGTGCCATCAGTGAACCAGGGGGCTACTCTGGGGCCAACGTCCTGACTTTC
CAISEPGGYSGANVLTF
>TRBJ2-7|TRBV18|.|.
TGTGCCAGCTCACCGACCTCGGAAGCATTATACTACGAGCAGTACTTC
CASSPTSEALYYEQYF
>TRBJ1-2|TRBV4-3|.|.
TGCGCCAGCAGCCAATCCCGAGGACAGAGAGGAGGCTACACCTTC
CASSQSRGQRGGYTF
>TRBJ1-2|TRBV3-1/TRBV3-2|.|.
TGTGCCAGCAGCCTACAGGGTAACTATGGCTACACCTTC
CASSLQGNYGYTF
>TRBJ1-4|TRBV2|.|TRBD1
TGTGCCAGCAGTGAGCGGGGACAGGGGGCAAGTGAAAAACTGTTTTTT
CASSERGQGASEKLFF
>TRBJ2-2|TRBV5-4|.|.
TGTGCCAGCAGCCCGATAGGGTTAAACACCGGGGAGCTGTTTTTT
CASSPIGLNTGELFF
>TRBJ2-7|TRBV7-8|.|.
TGTGCCAGCGCCGTTGAATACGAGCAGTACTTC
CASAVEYEQYF
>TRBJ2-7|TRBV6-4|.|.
TGTGCCAGCATCGGTGGCTACGAGCAGTACTTC
CASIGGYEQYF
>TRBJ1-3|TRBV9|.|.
TGTGCCAGCAGCGCCCAGGGGAACACCATATATTTT
CASSAQGNTIYF
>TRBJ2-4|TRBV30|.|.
TGTGCCTGGAGTGTATTAAGTATAGCCAAAAACATTCAGTACTTC
CAWSVLSIAKNIQYF
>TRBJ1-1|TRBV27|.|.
TGTGCCAGCAGTTTAAGCGTGGGGGGGCTGAACACTGAAGCTTTCTTT
CASSLSVGGLNTEAFF
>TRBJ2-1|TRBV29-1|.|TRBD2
TGCAGCGTTGACCTCCTAGCGGGGGGGCGTCGCGAGCAGTTCTTC
CSVDLLAGGRREQFF
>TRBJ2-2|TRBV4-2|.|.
TGTGCCAGCAGCCAAGTGAGGAACACCGGGGAGCTGTTTTTT
CASSQVRNTGELFF
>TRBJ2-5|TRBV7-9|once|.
TGTGCCAGCAGCATCCAGGAGGGGTTCCAAGAGACCCAGTACTTC
CASSIQEGFQETQYF
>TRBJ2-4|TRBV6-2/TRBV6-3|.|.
TGTGCCAGCAGTTACTCGGAGGGAACAGCCAAAAACATTCAGTACTTC
CASSYSEGTAKNIQYF
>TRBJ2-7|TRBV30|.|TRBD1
TGTGCCTTAAAATCCGGGACAGGGGACTCCTACGAGCAGTACTTC
CALKSGTGDSYEQYF
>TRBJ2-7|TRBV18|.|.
TGTGCCAGCTCACCGGGGCAGACTGCCTACGAGCAGTACTTC
CASSPGQTAYEQYF
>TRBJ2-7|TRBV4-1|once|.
TGCGCCAGCAGCCCGGCACCCGGCTACGAGCAGTACTTC
CASSPAPGYEQYF
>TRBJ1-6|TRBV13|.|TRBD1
TGTGCCAGCAGCTTACCAGGACAGGCCGCATCACCCCTCCACTTT
CASSLPGQAASPLHF
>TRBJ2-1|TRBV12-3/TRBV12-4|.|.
TGTGCCAGCAGTTTTCTCTCCTACAATGAGCAGTTCTTC
CASSFLSYNEQFF
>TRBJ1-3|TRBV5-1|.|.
TGCGCCAGCTCGGACGTAAGCTCTGGAAACACCATATATTTT
CASSDVSSGNTIYF
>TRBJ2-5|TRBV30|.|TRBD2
TGTGCCTGGAGTGTATTTGCTCGGGGGGGGTTCCAAGAGACCCAGTACTTC
CAWSVFARGGFQETQYF
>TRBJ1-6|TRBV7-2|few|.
TGTGCCAGCAGCTTCGAATCAGAGGCTCTGGAACCCCTCCACTTT
CASSFESEALEPLHF
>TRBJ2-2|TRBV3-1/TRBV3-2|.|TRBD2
TGTGCCAGCAGCTGGACTAGCGGGGGCCGAGGTACCGGGGAGCTGTTTTTT
CASSWTSGGRGTGELFF
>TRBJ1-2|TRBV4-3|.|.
TGCGCCAGCAGCCAAGAGGGAAGAACCTATGGCTACACCTTC
CASSQEGRTYGYTF